This entry lists 9 T cell receptor beta chains sequenced from one sample in a study of beta chain features in type 1 diabetes. The isolated RNA, all of it, was reverse transcribed, so expressed TCRB transcripts were what got sequenced. Produced via immunoSEQ multiplex PCR; TCRdb's table is partial and in-frame only. The sample shows hundreds of thousands of clones, approximately 10% of them seen only once. What was sequenced was naive CD4+ T cells from blood. The receptor set was obtained from a woman under 40 in good health.

This clone has more than one count but fewer than ten. The chain has TRBV30 and TRBJ1-4, with D unresolved. This CDR3 comprises 16 residues. V lost 6 bases, J lost 5 bases, and 22 bases lay in between. Per germline, CDR1 GTSNPN and CDR2 SVGIG (reference sequence). CDR3 sequence (DNA): TGTGCCTGCAGAACATCAGACGGAGTCAAGAATGAAAAACTGTTTTTT. Encoded protein: CACRTSDGVKNEKLFF.

This clone was seen a handful of times. The chain combines TRBV7-9 with TRBJ2-7; 10 bases map to TRBD1. Germline V CDR1 and CDR2: SEHNR, FQNEAQ (reference sequence). V dropped 2 bases and J dropped 9; count of bases not matched to a gene: 7. This CDR3 is built from 14 residues. CDR3 region: CASSLSGTGARQYF. CDR3 DNA sequence: TGTGCCAGCAGCTTATCAGGGACAGGGGCAAGGCAGTACTTC.

This clone was picked up a small number of times. The V and J genes are TRBV18 and TRBJ2-3; 7 nucleotides match TRBD2. Germline V gene sequence: CDR1 KGHSH, CDR2 LQKENI. The CDR3 runs 17 residues. Trimming cost V 0 bases and J 2 bases; bases outside gene matches: 8. The CDR3 region has the DNA TGTGCCAGCTCACCACCGGTCGGGACTACGAACACAGATACGCAGTATTTT. Translation: CASSPPVGTTNTDTQYF.

This clone came up a few times. The V gene is TRBV29-1, the J gene TRBJ2-1; possible D gene TRBD1, 7 bases. Trimming stripped 7 bases from V and 10 bases from J, with 32 bases between. There are 17 residues in the CDR3. Germline values: CDR1 SQVTM, CDR2 ANQGSEA. The CDR3, as DNA: TGCAGCGGTATCCTCAGGGGGGACAGTTTCGGAGGGCGGGAGCAGTTCTTC. It translates to CSGILRGDSFGGREQFF.

The chain employs TRBV27 and TRBJ2-1; the D gene is possibly TRBD1 (6 bases). The CDR3 extends over 15 amino acids. Germline V lookup: CDR1 MNHEY, CDR2 SMNVEV (reference sequence). Deletions cut 3 bases from V and 12 bases from J, with 21 bases between. The CDR3 nucleotides are TGTGCCAGCAGTTTCTCTGTGGGCCAAACAGGGAGGCAGTTCTTC. It is translated as CASSFSVGQTGRQFF.

This clone turned up a few times. The chain carries TRBV2 and TRBJ2-1, with D maybe TRBD2 (6 bases). The germline V and J ends were trimmed by 5 bases and 0 bases, with 14 bases remaining between them. Per the germline V gene, CDR1 is SNHLY and CDR2 is FYNNEI. The CDR3 sequence is 16 residues long. CDR3 nucleotide sequence: TGTGCCAGCAGTAAGGAGCTAGCGAGCTCCTACAATGAGCAGTTCTTC. Amino acid sequence: CASSKELASSYNEQFF.

This clone was counted between two and nine times. The chain uses TRBV10-3 and TRBJ1-1; D is undetermined. CDR1 and CDR2 from the germline V gene are ENHRY and SYGVKD. Between the trimmed V and J ends, which lost 6 bases and 2 bases, there was a span of 10 bases. The CDR3 is 13 residues long. The CDR3 DNA sequence: TGTGCCATCAGAGGCGGCGGTAACACTGAAGCTTTCTTT. Translation: CAIRGGGNTEAFF.

This clone showed up just a few times. The V and J genes are TRBV4-3 and TRBJ2-5; 8 nucleotides match TRBD2. This CDR3 has 17 residues. V lost 0 bases, J lost 1 base, and 7 bases stayed unmatched. CDR1 is LGHNA, CDR2 YSLEER, per germline. The CDR3 reads CASSQDRASGGQETQYF. In DNA, the CDR3 is TGCGCCAGCAGCCAAGACAGAGCGAGCGGGGGCCAAGAGACCCAGTACTTC.

The CDR3 loop reads CAISERSGGHSNQPQHF. DNA for the CDR3: TGTGCCATCAGTGAGCGTTCGGGGGGCCATAGCAATCAGCCCCAGCATTTT. This chain connects TRBV10-3 to TRBJ1-5; D is possibly TRBD1 (6 bases). The CDR3 covers 17 residues. Trimming cost V 2 bases and J 0 bases, with 14 bases left between them. Germline CDR1 ENHRY, CDR2 SYGVKD.